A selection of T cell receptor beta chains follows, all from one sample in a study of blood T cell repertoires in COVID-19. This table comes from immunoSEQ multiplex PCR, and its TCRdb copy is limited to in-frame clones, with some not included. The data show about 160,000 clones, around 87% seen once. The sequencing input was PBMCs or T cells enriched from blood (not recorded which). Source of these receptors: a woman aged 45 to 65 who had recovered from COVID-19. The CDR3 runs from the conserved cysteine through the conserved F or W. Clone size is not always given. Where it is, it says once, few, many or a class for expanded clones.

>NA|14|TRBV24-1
CATSNHRETDTQYF
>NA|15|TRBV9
CASSGPGTGSREQYF
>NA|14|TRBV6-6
CASSKGIRVNEQFF
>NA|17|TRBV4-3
CASSQDSRSGWDNEQFF
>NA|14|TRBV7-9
CASSRRDNNEKLFF
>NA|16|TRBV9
CASSATGTGVTSPLHF
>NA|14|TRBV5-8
CASSLRGTFYGYTF
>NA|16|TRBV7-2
CASSLGQGNSPYGYTF
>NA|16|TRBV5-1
CASSLGLKGAGETQYF
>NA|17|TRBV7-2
CASSRLGQGANTGELFF
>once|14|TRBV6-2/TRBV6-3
CASRYIGGIDEQFF
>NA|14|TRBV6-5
CAIRSLGTNYGYTF
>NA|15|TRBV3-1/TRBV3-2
CASTRYGGVTDTQYF
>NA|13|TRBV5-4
CASSPDKNTEAFF
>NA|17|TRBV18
CASSPVRRQERKNIQYF
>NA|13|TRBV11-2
CASSLGAADTQYF
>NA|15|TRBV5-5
CASSYRQGFQETQYF
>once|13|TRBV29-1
CSVEEPRAIEAFF
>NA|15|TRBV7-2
CASSLSGGLQYEQYF
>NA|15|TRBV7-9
CASSLISTVNTEAFF
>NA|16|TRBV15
CATTFTGTGSYTEAFF
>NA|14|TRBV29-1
CSVDYGQGGNEQFF
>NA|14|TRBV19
CASSIYQGGTEAFF
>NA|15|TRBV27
CASSSSGHPNSPLHF
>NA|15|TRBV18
CASSPLPEGNQPQHF
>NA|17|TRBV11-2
CASRPLLPRQGDYGYTF
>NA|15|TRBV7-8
CASSLAPGGGYEQYF
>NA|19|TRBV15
CATSREEAGSGSGANVLTF
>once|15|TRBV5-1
CASSLNPTGQETQYF
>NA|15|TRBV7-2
CASSLGTGILYGYTF
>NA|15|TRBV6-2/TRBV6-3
CASSSLAGGAGELFF
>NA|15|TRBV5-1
CASRPGWTGIYGYTF
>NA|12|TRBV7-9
CASSLTNQPQHF
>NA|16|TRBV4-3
CASSQVGGEGGYEQYF
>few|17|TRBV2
CASSERGTGGAFYGYTF
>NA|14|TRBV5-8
CASSRRRNTGELFF
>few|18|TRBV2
CASSEFLGTGETENIQYF
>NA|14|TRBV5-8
CASSLRDRDYGYTF
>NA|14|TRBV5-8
CASSLAGSDYGYTF
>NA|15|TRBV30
CAWTGTGLITDTQYF
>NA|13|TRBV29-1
CSALAGGPDTQYF
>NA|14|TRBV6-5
CASSYSQGSDTQYF
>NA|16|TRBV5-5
CASSFLAGGPTDTQYF
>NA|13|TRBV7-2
CASSSAGIYGYTF
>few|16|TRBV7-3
CASSPLRGGIHNEQFF
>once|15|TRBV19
CASSIEGPMNTEAFF
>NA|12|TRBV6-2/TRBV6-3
CASSTSPYEQYF
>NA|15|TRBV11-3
CASSQARGGTGELFF
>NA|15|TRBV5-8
CASSLGLAGRETQYF
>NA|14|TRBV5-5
CASSTKGIWEKLFF
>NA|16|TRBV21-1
CASRPGTDLRGNEQFF